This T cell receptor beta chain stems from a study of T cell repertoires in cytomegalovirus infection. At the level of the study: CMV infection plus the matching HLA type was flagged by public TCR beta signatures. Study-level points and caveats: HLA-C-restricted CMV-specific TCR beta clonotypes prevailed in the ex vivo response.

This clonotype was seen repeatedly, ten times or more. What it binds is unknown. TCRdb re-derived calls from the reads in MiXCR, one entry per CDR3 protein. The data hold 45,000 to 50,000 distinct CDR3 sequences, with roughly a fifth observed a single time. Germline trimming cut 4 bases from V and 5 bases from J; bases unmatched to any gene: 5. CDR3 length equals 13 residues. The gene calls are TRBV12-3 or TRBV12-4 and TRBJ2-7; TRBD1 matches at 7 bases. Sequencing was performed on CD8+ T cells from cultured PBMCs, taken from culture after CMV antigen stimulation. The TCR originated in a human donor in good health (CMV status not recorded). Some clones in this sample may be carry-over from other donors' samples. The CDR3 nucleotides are TGTGCCAGCAGTTCTCTACAGGGGCACGAGCAGTACTTC. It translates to CASSSLQGHEQYF.